A single sample is the source of the 23 T cell receptor beta chains below, sequenced in a study of graft-versus-host responses after intestinal transplantation (dated by TCRdb to about 2021). The time point tag for this specimen amounts to: cells obtained before transplantation from donor or recipient. The method was the immunoSEQ multiplex PCR assay. In TCRdb, the immuneACCESS table is reduced to in-frame sequences with V and J assigned. These tables do not hold every clone; where another copy was compared, an unresolved V gene accounts for under half, and the others remain unexplained. Within this sample are roughly 90,000 clones, with less than 90% of them counted one time only. The ten biggest clones cover around 0.27% of the sample. Which antigens these TCRs recognize remains unknown. The specimen comprised unstimulated CD4+ T cells sorted from spleen or lymph node cells, sampled before transplant. These receptors were obtained from a human donor who was the organ donor for an intestinal transplant.

The chain uses TRBV15 and TRBJ2-1, with D unclear. This CDR3 region has 16 residues. Trimming removed 0 bases from V and 2 bases from J, with 11 bases in between. Looked up from germline, CDR1 is LNHNV and CDR2 is YYDKDF (reference sequence). Written as DNA, the CDR3 is TGTGCCACCAGCAGAGATCGTCTAAGCCCCTACAATGAGCAGTTCTTC. This codes for CATSRDRLSPYNEQFF.

This chain joins TRBV2 and TRBJ1-5; a possible D gene is TRBD1 (5 bases). Per the germline V gene, CDR1 is SNHLY and CDR2 is FYNNEI. The CDR3 is made up of 15 amino acids. Between the trimmed V and J ends, which lost 4 bases and 6 bases, there was a span of 16 bases. CDR3 nucleotide sequence: TGTGCCAGCAGTGTTTGGGCCCGGGGGGGTCAGCCCCAGCATTTT. It codes for CASSVWARGGQPQHF.

The table lists this clone with a few counts. The chain recombines TRBV9 with TRBJ2-2; D may be TRBD1 (6 bases). Trimming pared 3 bases from V and 7 bases from J, leaving 19 bases between. From germline, CDR1 is SGDLS and CDR2 YYNGEE. There are 16 residues in the CDR3. The CDR3 nucleotides read TGTGCCAGCAGCGCAGCCGGGACACGGTCCGGCGGGGAGCTGTTTTTT. Its translation: CASSAAGTRSGGELFF.

V usage is TRBV27 and J usage is TRBJ2-1, with 13 nucleotides matching TRBD2. Per the germline V gene, CDR1 is MNHEY and CDR2 is SMNVEV (reference sequence). This CDR3 spans 16 amino acids. Trimming at V came to 10 bases and at J to 7 bases, leaving 13 bases not matched to a gene. The CDR3 region has the DNA TGTGCCACCAAGACTAGCGGGAGGCCGGGGGGGAATGAGCAGTTCTTC. As protein: CATKTSGRPGGNEQFF.

This chain uses TRBV5-4 with TRBJ1-1; possibly TRBD1 for D (5 bases). Germline V gives CDR1 SGHNT, CDR2 YYREEE (reference sequence). V dropped 5 bases and J dropped 0 bases, with 11 bases sitting between them. The CDR3 runs to 14 residues. CDR3 bases: TGTGCCAGCAGGGCGGGGGGGATGAACACTGAAGCTTTCTTT. Its translation: CASRAGGMNTEAFF.

The CDR3 bases are TGCGCCAGCAGCTGGGGAGGTTTGGGAGGGGGCGAGCAGTACTTC. Protein sequence: CASSWGGLGGGEQYF. The rearrangement links TRBV5-1 to TRBJ2-7; a possible D gene is TRBD2 (7 bases). There are 15 residues in the CDR3. Germline lookup yields CDR1 SGHRS and CDR2 YFSETQ. V lost 3 bases and J 6 bases, leaving 19 bases between the germline ends.

The J gene is TRBJ1-5, the V gene TRBV11-2; 7 bases fit TRBD1. J was trimmed by 1 base and V by 1 base; bases with no gene match: 1. The CDR3 extends over 15 amino acids. CDR1 is SGHAT, CDR2 FQNNGV, per germline. In DNA form, the CDR3 reads TGTGCCAGCAGCTTAGCAGGGGGAAGCAATCAGCCCCAGCATTTT. Protein product: CASSLAGGSNQPQHF.

Here the CDR3 DNA reads TGTGCCAGCAGCTCCACGAGAGGAGGAACTCCCTACAATGAGCAGTTCTTC. It codes for CASSSTRGGTPYNEQFF. This rearrangement joins TRBV7-9 to TRBJ2-1; a possible D gene is TRBD2 (5 bases). V was cut by 4 bases and J by 2 bases, with 18 bases left in between. This CDR3 region has 17 residues. Germline V gene sequence: CDR1 SEHNR, CDR2 FQNEAQ (reference sequence).

The J gene is TRBJ2-3, the V gene TRBV5-1; no clear D. V dropped 0 bases and J dropped 0 bases, with 5 bases sitting between them. The CDR3 covers 14 residues. Germline V gene lookup returns CDR1 SGHRS and CDR2 YFSETQ. The CDR3 sequence: CASSLERSTDTQYF. In DNA form, the CDR3 reads TGCGCCAGCAGCTTGGAACGGAGCACAGATACGCAGTATTTT.

The V and J genes are TRBV19 and TRBJ2-7; D gene unclear. The germline gives CDR1 LNHDA, CDR2 SQIVND (reference sequence). The CDR3 spans 13 residues. Trimming shortened V by 3 bases and J by 2 bases, and 8 bases separated the two germline ends. The CDR3 DNA is TGTGCCAGTAGTATGCGAGATCCCTACGAGCAGTACTTC. As protein: CASSMRDPYEQYF.

The chain carries TRBV10-1 and TRBJ2-7; maybe TRBD2 (6 bases). V lost 8 bases and J 6 bases, leaving 20 bases between the germline ends. The CDR3 is 14 residues long. Germline loops: CDR1 WNHNN, CDR2 SYGVQD (reference sequence). The CDR3 loop reads CASEPGLRFSEQYF. The CDR3 bases are TGCGCCAGCGAACCGGGACTGAGGTTCTCCGAGCAGTACTTC.

The chain is built from TRBV11-3 and TRBJ2-5, with 7 nucleotides matching TRBD2. Trimming removed 2 bases from V and 7 bases from J; junction bases left unmatched: 7. Germline values: CDR1 SGHNT, CDR2 YENEEA. There are 14 residues in the CDR3. Here the CDR3 reads CASSLYFGGGTQYF. In nucleotides, the CDR3 is TGTGCCAGCAGCTTATACTTTGGGGGGGGGACCCAGTACTTC.

This clone appeared a single time. The gene calls are TRBV28 and TRBJ2-3, with 10 bases that match TRBD2. Germline V gene sequence: CDR1 MDHEN, CDR2 SYDVKM. V dropped 2 bases and J dropped 1; count of bases not matched to a gene: 6. The CDR3 has 17 residues. CDR3 nucleotide sequence: TGTGCCAGCAGTTTAATTGTACTAGCGGGACGCACAGATACGCAGTATTTT. Translation gives CASSLIVLAGRTDTQYF.

The chain joins TRBV18 to TRBJ2-5; no clear D. This CDR3 region has 12 residues. The V end was cut by 4 bases, the J end by 1 base, with 4 bases between. From germline, CDR1 is KGHSH and CDR2 LQKENI. CDR3 in DNA: TGTGCCAGCTCACTACTCCAAGAGACCCAGTACTTC. Translated, it gives CASSLLQETQYF. The whole variable domain, filled in from reference TRBV18 and TRBJ2-5, reads NAGVMQNPRHLVRRRGQEARLRCSPMKGHSHVYWYRQLPEEGLKFMVYLQKENIIDESGMPKERFSAEFPKEGPSILRIQQVVRGDSAAYFCASSLLQETQYFGPGTRLLVL.

The CDR3 loop is CAWSVNSNNEQFF. The DNA for the CDR3 is TGTGCCTGGAGTGTCAACAGTAACAATGAGCAGTTCTTC. The gene calls are TRBV30 and TRBJ2-1, with unresolved D. The CDR3 sequence is 13 residues long. Germline V gene sequence: CDR1 GTSNPN, CDR2 SVGIG (reference sequence). Between the trimmed V and J ends, which lost 0 bases and 5 bases, there was a span of 8 bases.

The V and J genes are TRBV5-1 and TRBJ2-1; D gene ambiguous. This CDR3 region has 16 residues. Germline V gene data show CDR1 as SGHRS and CDR2 as YFSETQ. The V gene lost 5 bases and the J gene lost 5 bases, with 20 bases spanning the gap. For the CDR3, the DNA is TGCGCCAGCAGACGAAGTCCCGCCGAAGCCAACAATGAGCAGTTCTTC. As protein: CASRRSPAEANNEQFF.

Details on this clone: At one of its ends the junction is not consistent with the germline gene, which may arise from a read error. V gene TRBV7-7 combines with J gene TRBJ2-3; D might be TRBD2 (5 bases). The CDR3 consists of 14 residues. Looked up from germline, CDR1 is SSHAT and CDR2 is FNYEAQ (reference sequence). As DNA, the CDR3 is TGTGCTAGCAGCCGCGTCCTAGCAGGAGATACGCAGTATTTT. Encoded protein: CASSRVLAGDTQYF.

The chain uses TRBV9 and TRBJ2-7; 11 bases are shared with TRBD1. This CDR3 region has 15 residues. Germline values: CDR1 SGDLS, CDR2 YYNGEE. The junction had 5 bases not matched to a gene; V was cut back by 3 bases and J by 3 bases. The CDR3, as DNA: TGTGCCAGCAGCGCAGGGGGACAGGGGGGCTACGAGCAGTACTTC. This codes for CASSAGGQGGYEQYF. Supplemented by reference TRBV9 and TRBJ2-7, the full variable domain reads DSGVTQTPKHLITATGQRVTLRCSPRSGDLSVYWYQQSLDQGLQFLIQYYNGEERAKGNILERFSAQQFPDLHSELNLSSLELGDSALYFCASSAGGQGGYEQYFGPGTRLTVT.

This chain links TRBV7-2 with TRBJ2-3; no reliable D call. Germline lookup yields CDR1 SGHTA and CDR2 FQGNSA. Trimming shortened V by 1 base and J by 2 bases, and 4 bases separated the two germline ends. This CDR3 contains 13 residues. The CDR3 here is CASSLGITDTQYF. As DNA, the CDR3 is TGTGCCAGCAGCTTAGGTATCACAGATACGCAGTATTTT.

The rearrangement joins TRBV18 to TRBJ1-3, with 8 bases aligning to TRBD1. With 3 bases clipped from V and 2 bases from J, the junction kept 9 bases outside the gene matches. CDR1 is KGHSH, CDR2 LQKENI, per germline. The CDR3 sequence is 17 residues long. The CDR3 region has the DNA TGTGCCAGCTCACCTATCTTCGACAGGGGCGCTGGAAACACCATATATTTT. Protein: CASSPIFDRGAGNTIYF.

The chain carries TRBV25-1 and TRBJ2-7, with D possibly being TRBD1 (5 bases). V shed 4 bases and J shed 3 bases, with 7 bases lying between them. CDR1 MGHDK and CDR2 SYGVNS come from the germline V gene. This CDR3 is 12 amino acids long. The CDR3 region has the DNA TGTGCCAGCAGTGCAGGGTACTACGAGCAGTACTTC. This encodes CASSAGYYEQYF.

This clone was detected only a few times. The chain combines TRBV4-1 with TRBJ1-5, with D possibly TRBD1 on 6 matching bases. Trimming took 2 bases from V and 7 from J, leaving 12 bases between them. The CDR3 consists of 14 residues. Germline CDR1 is MGHRA and CDR2 is YSYEKL. The DNA of the CDR3 is TGCGCCAGCAGCCAACAGGGGAACTGGCAGCCCCAGCATTTT. This gives the protein CASSQQGNWQPQHF.

The chain combines TRBV6-6 with TRBJ2-5; 14 nucleotides match TRBD2. CDR1 and CDR2 from the germline V gene are MNHNY and SVGAGI (reference sequence). CDR3 size: 15 residues. With V trimmed by 2 bases and J by 9 bases, 5 bases remained unmatched. CDR3 in amino acids: CASSYAGLAGEAQYF. The CDR3 bases are TGTGCCAGCAGTTACGCGGGACTAGCGGGGGAGGCCCAGTACTTC.